The sequence of this T cell receptor beta chain was determined in a study of shared clonotypes between healthy human individuals. Background on the study: CD4 naive and CD4 memory each took three plates per donor, while CD8 naive took two and CD8 memory one.

Study-wide results and caveats: Few donors restricted represented genetic and exposure-history diversity. Several donors had 5% to 6.5% of their naive CD4 clonotypes in common.

Clones were read by immunoSEQ multiplex PCR, and TCRdb kept only the in-frame ones, dropping some. The sample contains approximately 2,000,000 clones, roughly 95% of which appear only once. The CDR3 contains 15 residues. V was trimmed by 5 bases and J by 2 bases, leaving 12 bases between them. Germline lookup yields CDR1 LNHDA and CDR2 SQIVND (reference sequence). Details on this clone: Its antigen is currently unknown.

Naive CD8 cells, CD45RO-negative and positively selected for CCR7, excluded terminally differentiated effector memory CD45RA+ cells. The rearrangement uses TRBV19 and TRBJ2-2; D is possibly TRBD2 (5 bases). The TCR originated in a man aged 18 to 35 in good health. Some clones in this sample may be carry-over from other donors' samples. The sample was naive CD8+ T cells from PBMCs. The CDR3 DNA reads TGTGCCAGTAGTCCCTGGACGGGAAACACCGGGGAGCTGTTTTTT. It translates to CASSPWTGNTGELFF.